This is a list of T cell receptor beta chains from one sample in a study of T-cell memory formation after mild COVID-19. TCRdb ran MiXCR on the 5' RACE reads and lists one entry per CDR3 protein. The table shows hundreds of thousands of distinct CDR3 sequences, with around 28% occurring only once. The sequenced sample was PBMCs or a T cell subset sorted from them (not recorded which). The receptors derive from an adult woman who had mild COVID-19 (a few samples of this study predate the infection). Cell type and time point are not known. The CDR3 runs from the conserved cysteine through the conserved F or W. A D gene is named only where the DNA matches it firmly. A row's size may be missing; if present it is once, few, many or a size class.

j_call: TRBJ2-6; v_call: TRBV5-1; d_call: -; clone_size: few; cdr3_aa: CASSGLTYSGANVLTF; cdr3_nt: TGCGCCAGCAGTGGTTTGACTTACTCTGGGGCCAACGTCCTGACTTTC
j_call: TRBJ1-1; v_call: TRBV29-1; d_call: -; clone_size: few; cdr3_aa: CSVVGERAFF; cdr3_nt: TGCAGCGTTGTAGGGGAGAGAGCTTTCTTT
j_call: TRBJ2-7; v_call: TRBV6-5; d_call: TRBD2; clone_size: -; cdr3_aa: CASRPAGGRNEQYF; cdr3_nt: TGTGCCAGCAGACCAGCGGGAGGGAGGAACGAGCAGTACTTC
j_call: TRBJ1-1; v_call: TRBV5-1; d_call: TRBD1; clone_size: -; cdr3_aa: CASSLDGVDRGTEAFF; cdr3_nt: TGCGCCAGCAGCTTGGATGGGGTAGACAGGGGCACTGAAGCTTTCTTT
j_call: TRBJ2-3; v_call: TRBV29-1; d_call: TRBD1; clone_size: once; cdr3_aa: CSVERGQGGLYF; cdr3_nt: TGCAGCGTTGAGCGAGGACAGGGTGGTCTGTATTTT
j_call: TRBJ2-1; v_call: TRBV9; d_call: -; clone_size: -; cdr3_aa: CASSPAGIPIYNEQFF; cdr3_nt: TGTGCCAGCAGCCCCGCTGGTATTCCGATCTACAATGAGCAGTTCTTC
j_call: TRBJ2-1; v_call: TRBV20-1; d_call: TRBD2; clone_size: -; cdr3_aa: CSARATSGYNEQFF; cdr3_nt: TGCAGTGCCCGGGCGACTAGCGGCTACAATGAGCAGTTCTTC
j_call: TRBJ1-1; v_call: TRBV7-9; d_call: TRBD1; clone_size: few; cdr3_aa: CASSRDRSSTEAFF; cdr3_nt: TGTGCCAGCAGCAGGGACAGGTCTAGCACTGAAGCTTTCTTT
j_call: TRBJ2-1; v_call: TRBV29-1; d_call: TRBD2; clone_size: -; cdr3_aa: CSVGPVRGGRNNEQFF; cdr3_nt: TGCAGCGTCGGGCCTGTTCGGGGGGGCCGAAACAATGAGCAGTTCTTC
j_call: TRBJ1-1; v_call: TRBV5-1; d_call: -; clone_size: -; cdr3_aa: CASSLSPGWNTEAFF; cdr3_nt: TGCGCCAGCAGCTTGTCCCCAGGGTGGAACACTGAAGCTTTCTTT
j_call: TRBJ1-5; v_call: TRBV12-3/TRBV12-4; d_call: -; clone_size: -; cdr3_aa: CASSIGVQPQHF; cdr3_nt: TGTGCCAGCAGTATAGGGGTTCAGCCCCAGCATTTT
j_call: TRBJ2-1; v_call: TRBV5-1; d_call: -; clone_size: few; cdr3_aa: CASSPPGISSYNEQFF; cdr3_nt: TGCGCCAGCAGCCCCCCCGGGATAAGCTCCTACAATGAGCAGTTCTTC
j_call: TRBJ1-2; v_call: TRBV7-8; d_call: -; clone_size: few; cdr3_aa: CASSLGSGYGYTF; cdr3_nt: TGTGCCAGCAGCTTAGGCTCAGGCTATGGCTACACCTTC
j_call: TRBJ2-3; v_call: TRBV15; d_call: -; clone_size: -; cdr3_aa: CATSRVAPDTQYF; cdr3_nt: TGTGCCACCAGCAGAGTAGCGCCCGATACGCAGTATTTT